Presented here are 7 T cell receptor beta chains from one specimen sequenced in a study of CD8+CD57+ T cells in acquired aplastic anemia. Individuals selected for sequencing had exhibited CD8+CD57+ cell expansion on flow cytometry. The TCR beta profiling, which covered VDJ combination and CDR3 sequence, was carried out using genomic DNA as the template. MiXCR, applied by TCRdb to the reads, yields one record per CDR3 protein. Counted here are approximately 220,000 distinct CDR3 sequences, approximately 50% occurring once; the ten biggest clones make up about 8.3%. Material for sequencing was sorted CD4+, CD8+, or CD8+CD57+ T cells (not recorded which) from PBMCs. The receptors were sampled from a human donor with aplastic anemia.

The genes are TRBV15 and TRBJ2-1; 10 bases are shared with TRBD2. This CDR3 is built from 12 residues. Trimming removed 7 bases from V and 7 bases from J; junction bases left unmatched: 1. Germline CDR1 LNHNV, CDR2 YYDKDF (reference sequence). The CDR3 here is CATTTSGNEQFF. The CDR3 coding sequence is TGTGCCACCACGACTAGCGGGAATGAGCAGTTCTTC.

This clonotype was recorded at least ten times. J is TRBJ1-5 and V is TRBV28; maybe TRBD1 (6 bases). Germline-derived CDR1 and CDR2 are MDHEN and SYDVKM. This CDR3 has 10 residues. The CDR3 nucleotides are TGTGCAGGGGGTAATCAGCCCCAGCATTTT. It yields the protein CAGGNQPQHF.

The chain uses TRBV15 and TRBJ1-2, with 7 positions matching TRBD1. Germline V gene lookup returns CDR1 LNHNV and CDR2 YYDKDF (reference sequence). CDR3 length: 15 amino acids. V trimming: 4 bases; J trimming: 2 bases; junction bases outside the gene matches: 7. The CDR3 region is CATSTGTGVNYGYTF. In nucleotides, the CDR3 is TGTGCCACCAGCACAGGAACAGGGGTAAACTATGGCTACACCTTC.

This clonotype was observed a few times. This sequence may be a read error, since a much larger clone differs from it by one base. The CDR3 sequence: CASRMRADHNSPLHF. The CDR3 DNA follows: TGCGCCAGCAGGATGAGGGCGGACCATAATTCACCCCTCCACTTT. This chain connects TRBV4-3 to TRBJ1-6; D is unclear. The CDR3 runs 15 residues. Germline loops: CDR1 LGHNA, CDR2 YSLEER. Trimming took 6 bases from V and 5 from J, leaving 14 bases between them.

The chain is built from TRBV28 and TRBJ1-2, with D unclear. Trimming left V 3 bases short and J 13 bases short, with 15 bases between. The V gene's germline CDR1 is MDHEN and CDR2 SYDVKM. The CDR3 loop spans 12 amino acids. The CDR3 sequence is CASSFLGSISTF. CDR3 in DNA: TGTGCCAGCAGTTTCCTAGGGTCAATTTCCACCTTC.

This clonotype has a count of ten or more. V usage is TRBV12-3 or TRBV12-4 and J usage is TRBJ1-5, with TRBD1 matching 8 bases. The CDR3 spans 15 residues. The V gene end was trimmed by 3 bases and the J gene end by 0 bases; junction bases not matched to a gene: 1. The CDR3 is CASSLDRASNQPQHF. DNA of the CDR3: TGTGCCAGCAGTTTGGACAGGGCTAGCAATCAGCCCCAGCATTTT.

The sample holds a few counts of this clonotype. The rearrangement joins TRBV5-8 to TRBJ2-1; 8 bases map to TRBD1. In germline, CDR1 is SGHTS, CDR2 YDEGEE. J lost 1 base, V lost 0 bases, and 3 bases had no gene match. This CDR3 spans 16 amino acids. CDR3 sequence: CASSLAGTGSYNEQFF. The CDR3 coding sequence is TGTGCCAGCAGCTTGGCCGGGACAGGATCCTACAATGAGCAGTTCTTC. The full variable domain, in which reference TRBV5-8 and TRBJ2-1 provide the parts outside the CDR3, is EAGVTQSPTHLIKTRGQQATLRCSPISGHTSVYWYQQALGLGLQFLLWYDEGEERNRGNFPPRFSGRQFPNYSSELNVNALELEDSALYLCASSLAGTGSYNEQFFGPGTRLTVL.